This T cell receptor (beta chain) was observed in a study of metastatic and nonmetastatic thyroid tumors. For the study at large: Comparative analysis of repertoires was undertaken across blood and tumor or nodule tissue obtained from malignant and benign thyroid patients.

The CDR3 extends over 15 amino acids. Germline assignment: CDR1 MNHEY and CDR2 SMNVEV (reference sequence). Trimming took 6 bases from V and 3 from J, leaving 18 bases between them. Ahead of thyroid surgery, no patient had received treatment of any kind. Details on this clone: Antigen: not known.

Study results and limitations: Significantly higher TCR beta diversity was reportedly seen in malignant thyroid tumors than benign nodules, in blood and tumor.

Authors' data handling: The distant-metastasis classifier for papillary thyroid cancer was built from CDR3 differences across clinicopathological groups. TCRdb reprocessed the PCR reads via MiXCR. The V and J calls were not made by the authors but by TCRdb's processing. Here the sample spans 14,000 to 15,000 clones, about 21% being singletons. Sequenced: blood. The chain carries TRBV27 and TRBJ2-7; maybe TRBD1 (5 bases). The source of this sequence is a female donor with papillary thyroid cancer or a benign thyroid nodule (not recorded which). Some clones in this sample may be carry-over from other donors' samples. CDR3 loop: CASRGRLSVDYEQYF. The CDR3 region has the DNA TGTGCCAGCAGGGGGCGCTTATCTGTGGACTACGAGCAGTACTTC.